This TCR beta chain is drawn from a study of T-cell reconstitution after alpha-beta-depleted transplantation in children. This CDR3 region has 14 residues. Germline CDR1 is MDHEN and CDR2 is SYDVKM. V was shortened by 6 bases and J by 1 base, with 9 bases between the two germline ends. This clonotype was seen many times. The authors prepared the TCRbeta library with unique molecular identifiers. TCRdb reprocessed the PCR reads via MiXCR and lists one record per CDR3 protein. The sample has about 220,000 distinct CDR3 sequences; about a sixth are singletons. The clonotype originates from a male patient under 10 years old who had a stem cell transplant for acute lymphoblastic leukemia, so the T cells may come from the graft donor. The chain couples TRBV28 to TRBJ2-2, with D possibly matching TRBD1 (6 bases). Sample: PBMCs, mostly from graft donor cells, taken 360 days after TCRalphabeta/CD19-depleted stem cell transplant. CDR3 sequence reads: CASSPGQNTGELFF. The CDR3 DNA follows: TGTGCCAGCAGCCCGGGACAGAACACCGGGGAGCTGTTTTTT.